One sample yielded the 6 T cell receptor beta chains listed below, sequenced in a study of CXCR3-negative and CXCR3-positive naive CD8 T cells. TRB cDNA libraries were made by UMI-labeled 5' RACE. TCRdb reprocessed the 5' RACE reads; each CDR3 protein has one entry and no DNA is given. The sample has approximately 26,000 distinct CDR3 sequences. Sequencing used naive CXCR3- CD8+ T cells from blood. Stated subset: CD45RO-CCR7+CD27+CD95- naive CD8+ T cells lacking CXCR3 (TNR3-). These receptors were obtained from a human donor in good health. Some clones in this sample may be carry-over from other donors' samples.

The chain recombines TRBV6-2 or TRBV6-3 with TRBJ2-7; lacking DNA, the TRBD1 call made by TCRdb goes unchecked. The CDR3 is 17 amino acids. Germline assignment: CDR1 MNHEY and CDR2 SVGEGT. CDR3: CASSYNRRASSPYEQYF.

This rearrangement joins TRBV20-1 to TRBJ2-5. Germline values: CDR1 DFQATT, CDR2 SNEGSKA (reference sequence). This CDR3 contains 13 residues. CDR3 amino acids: CSAPNLDFRTQYF.

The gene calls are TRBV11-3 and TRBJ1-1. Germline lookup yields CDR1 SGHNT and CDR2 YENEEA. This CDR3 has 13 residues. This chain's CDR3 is CASSSRLNTEAFF. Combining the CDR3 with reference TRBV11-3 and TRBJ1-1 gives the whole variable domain EAGVVQSPRYKIIEKKQPVAFWCNPISGHNTLYWYLQNLGQGPELLIRYENEEAVDDSQLPKDRFSAERLKGVDSTLKIQPAELGDSAVYLCASSSRLNTEAFFGQGTRLTVV.

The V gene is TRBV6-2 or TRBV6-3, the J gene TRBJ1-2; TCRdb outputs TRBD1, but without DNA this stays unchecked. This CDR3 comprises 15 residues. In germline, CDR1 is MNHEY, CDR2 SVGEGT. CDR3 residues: CASRGGAQETYGYTF.

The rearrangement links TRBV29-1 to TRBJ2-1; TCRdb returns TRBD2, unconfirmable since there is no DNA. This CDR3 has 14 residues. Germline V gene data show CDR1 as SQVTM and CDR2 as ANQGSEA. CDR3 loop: CSVVGLESYNEQFF.

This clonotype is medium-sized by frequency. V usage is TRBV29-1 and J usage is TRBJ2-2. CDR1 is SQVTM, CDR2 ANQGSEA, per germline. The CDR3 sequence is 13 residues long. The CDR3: CSVETENTGELFF.